The 16 T cell receptor beta chains reported below all come from one sample, sequenced in a study of blood T cell repertoires in COVID-19. Method: immunoSEQ multiplex PCR; TCRdb's copy keeps in-frame clones and lacks some. The sample carries about 380,000 clones, around 90% recorded once. The sample comprised peripheral blood. The receptors were gathered from a man in his forties or fifties with acute or convalescent COVID-19.

The CDR3 coding sequence is TGTGCCAGCACCCCAGGAAACACCATATATTTT. As protein: CASTPGNTIYF. The chain couples TRBV2 to TRBJ1-3; D is uncertain. CDR3 length equals 11 residues. Trimming took off 7 bases at V and 4 bases at J, with 5 bases between the two ends. Germline V gene lookup returns CDR1 SNHLY and CDR2 FYNNEI.

The V and J genes are TRBV5-1 and TRBJ2-2, with TRBD1 matching 7 bases. From germline, CDR1 is SGHRS and CDR2 YFSETQ. J lost 5 bases, V lost 4 bases, and 8 bases had no gene match. The CDR3 loop spans 15 amino acids. This chain's CDR3 is CASSRNKQGTGELFF. Written as DNA, the CDR3 is TGCGCCAGCAGCCGAAATAAACAGGGGACCGGGGAGCTGTTTTTT.

J is TRBJ2-5 and V is TRBV19; possibly TRBD1 for D (6 bases). Trimming took off 6 bases at V and 3 bases at J, with 11 bases between the two ends. The germline CDR1 and CDR2 sequences are LNHDA and SQIVND (reference sequence). This CDR3 has 13 residues. Written as DNA, the CDR3 is TGTGCCAGTAGCGGACAGCCAGAAGAGACCCAGTACTTC. As protein: CASSGQPEETQYF.

J is TRBJ1-2 and V is TRBV6-5, with 7 bases fitting TRBD1. V trimming: 6 bases; J trimming: 0 bases; junction bases outside the gene matches: 1. Germline-derived CDR1 and CDR2 are MNHEY and SVGAGI. This CDR3 is 13 amino acids long. CDR3 in amino acids: CASRTGANYGYTF. DNA for the CDR3: TGTGCCAGCAGAACAGGGGCTAACTATGGCTACACCTTC.

CDR3 sequence (DNA): TGTGCCAGCAGCTTGGGGGGTACAGGGTTTGGATACACCTTC. Protein: CASSLGGTGFGYTF. V and J are TRBV5-4 and TRBJ1-2, with TRBD1 as a possible D gene (6 bases). Trimming removed 0 bases from V and 11 bases from J, with 17 bases in between. Germline assignment: CDR1 SGHNT and CDR2 YYREEE (reference sequence). The CDR3 is 14 amino acids. Looking up the rest from reference TRBV5-4 and TRBJ1-2 gives the full variable domain: ETGVTQSPTHLIKTRGQQVTLRCSSQSGHNTVSWYQQALGQGPQFIFQYYREEENGRGNFPPRFSGLQFPNYSSELNVNALELDDSALYLCASSLGGTGFGYTFGSGTRLTVV.

The chain recombines TRBV20-1 with TRBJ1-1; 8 nucleotides match TRBD1. Per germline, CDR1 DFQATT and CDR2 SNEGSKA (reference sequence). The CDR3 is 14 amino acids. After removal of 3 bases from V and 4 bases from J, the junction contained 7 bases not matched to a gene. The CDR3 coding sequence is TGCAGTGCTAGTCAGGGGGCGCAACTCACTGAAGCTTTCTTT. It is translated as CSASQGAQLTEAFF.

The CDR3 DNA is TGTGCCAGCAGTTTATGGACAGGGGGTAGCAATCAGCCCCAGCATTTT. Translated: CASSLWTGGSNQPQHF. This chain connects TRBV28 to TRBJ1-5; 9 bases match TRBD1. This CDR3 comprises 16 residues. The trim removed 0 bases at V and 0 bases at J, leaving 0 bases unmatched. CDR1 is MDHEN, CDR2 SYDVKM, per germline. Based on the CDR3 plus reference TRBV28 and TRBJ1-5, the full variable domain is DVKVTQSSRYLVKRTGEKVFLECVQDMDHENMFWYRQDPGLGLRLIYFSYDVKMKEKGDIPEGYSVSREKKERFSLILESASTNQTSMYLCASSLWTGGSNQPQHFGDGTRLSIL.

This chain joins TRBV5-6 and TRBJ1-1, with TRBD1 matching 8 bases. This CDR3 contains 14 residues. CDR1 and CDR2 from the germline V gene are SGHDT and YYEEEE. The trim removed 4 bases at V and 2 bases at J, leaving 4 bases unmatched. The CDR3 DNA is TGTGCCAGCAGCCGGACAGGGCATAACACTGAAGCTTTCTTT. Protein product: CASSRTGHNTEAFF.

The CDR3 region has the DNA TGTGCCAGTAGCGAAAACAGGGAAGAGAAAGCTTTCTTT. Translating it yields CASSENREEKAFF. The gene calls are TRBV19 and TRBJ1-1; possibly TRBD1 for D (6 bases). CDR1 and CDR2 (germline): LNHDA, SQIVND (reference sequence). Trimming took off 6 bases at V and 9 bases at J, with 17 bases between the two ends. The CDR3 is 13 amino acids.

The genes are TRBV4-1 and TRBJ2-7; D not resolved. V was cut by 3 bases and J by 3 bases, with 12 bases left in between. Germline CDR1 and CDR2: MGHRA and YSYEKL. CDR3 length: 14 residues. In nucleotides, the CDR3 is TGCGCCAGCAGCCAGCCTCACCGACTCTACGAGCAGTACTTC. Translated, it gives CASSQPHRLYEQYF.

In regard to this clone: This specimen includes other DNA sequences encoding the same CDR3. The V call is TRBV28, the J call TRBJ2-1; 13 bases line up with TRBD2. Germline-derived CDR1 and CDR2 are MDHEN and SYDVKM. Unmatched junction bases numbered 3, after V lost 5 bases and J lost 5 bases. This CDR3 region has 15 residues. The CDR3 sequence is CASSLGLAGDNEQFF. CDR3 DNA: TGTGCCAGCAGTCTTGGACTAGCGGGGGACAATGAGCAGTTCTTC. The full variable domain, in which reference TRBV28 and TRBJ2-1 provide the parts outside the CDR3, is DVKVTQSSRYLVKRTGEKVFLECVQDMDHENMFWYRQDPGLGLRLIYFSYDVKMKEKGDIPEGYSVSREKKERFSLILESASTNQTSMYLCASSLGLAGDNEQFFGPGTRLTVL.

CDR3 residues: CATSRARLGQGTDEQFF. CDR3 nucleotides: TGTGCCACCAGCAGAGCTAGATTGGGACAGGGCACCGATGAGCAGTTCTTC. This chain joins TRBV15 and TRBJ2-1; TRBD1 agrees at 9 bases. From germline, CDR1 is LNHNV and CDR2 YYDKDF (reference sequence). The CDR3 has 17 residues. Trimming took 1 base from V and 8 from J; bases not matched to a gene: 12.

The rearrangement links TRBV4-3 to TRBJ2-5; no definite D call. The CDR3 runs to 17 residues. CDR1 and CDR2 (germline): LGHNA, YSLEER. V lost 0 bases, J lost 5 bases, and 19 bases lay in between. CDR3 nucleotide sequence: TGCGCCAGCAGCCAAGACTTCGCGGCTAGTCGGCGGGAGACCCAGTACTTC. This translates into CASSQDFAASRRETQYF.

The rearrangement links TRBV19 to TRBJ2-7, with TRBD1 matching 9 bases. The V segment lost 4 bases and the J segment 6 bases; nucleotides outside the gene matches: 10. Germline V gene sequence: CDR1 LNHDA, CDR2 SQIVND (reference sequence). The CDR3 covers 15 residues. CDR3: CASSTPGTGSAEQYF. The CDR3 nucleotides are TGTGCCAGTAGTACCCCCGGGACAGGGTCCGCCGAGCAGTACTTC.

The chain has TRBV25-1 and TRBJ2-3, with a weak D call TRBD1 (6 bases). The V and J ends lost 0 bases and 2 bases respectively, with 9 bases between them. CDR1 MGHDK and CDR2 SYGVNS come from the germline V gene. The CDR3 totals 15 residues. CDR3 region: CASSEYGQNTDTQYF. CDR3 sequence (DNA): TGTGCCAGCAGTGAATATGGACAGAACACAGATACGCAGTATTTT.

This clone showed up just a few times. J is TRBJ1-2 and V is TRBV19; weak D call: TRBD1 (6 bases). There are 13 residues in the CDR3. Germline loops: CDR1 LNHDA, CDR2 SQIVND (reference sequence). V was pared by 5 bases and J by 4 bases, with 11 bases between. Written as DNA, the CDR3 is TGTGCCAGTAGTTACAGGGCCTCCTATGGCTACACCTTC. Translated: CASSYRASYGYTF.